The 12 T cell receptor beta chains below all came from one sample that was sequenced in a study of neoadjuvant anti-PD-1 for oral cavity cancer. This table comes from immunoSEQ multiplex PCR, and its TCRdb copy is limited to in-frame clones, with some not included. The data show more than 50,000 clones, 70% to 85% seen once. The sequencing used PBMCs, collected before nivolumab (anti-PD-1) treatment. Source of these receptors: a person aged 40 to 85 with oral cavity squamous cell carcinoma.

This clone was recorded once. The V call is TRBV7-2, the J call TRBJ1-5; no reliable D call. Trimming removed 2 bases from V and 0 bases from J, with 5 bases in between. The CDR3 extends over 14 amino acids. Germline V gene lookup returns CDR1 SGHTA and CDR2 FQGNSA. This chain's CDR3 is CASSLSSSNQPQHF. The CDR3 region has the DNA TGTGCCAGCAGCTTAAGTAGTAGCAATCAGCCCCAGCATTTT.

The chain recombines TRBV5-6 with TRBJ1-5, with D possibly being TRBD1 (6 bases). V lost 2 bases and J lost 2, with 17 bases in between. CDR1 and CDR2 (germline): SGHDT, YYEEEE. This CDR3 is built from 17 residues. CDR3 residues: CASSFGTLGRGNQPQHF. In DNA form, the CDR3 reads TGTGCCAGCAGCTTCGGGACATTGGGTAGGGGCAATCAGCCCCAGCATTTT.

This rearrangement joins TRBV5-6 to TRBJ1-2, with 7 bases identical to TRBD1. The CDR3 contains 15 residues. In germline, CDR1 is SGHDT, CDR2 YYEEEE. V dropped 5 bases and J dropped 2; count of bases not matched to a gene: 9. The CDR3 DNA reads as TGTGCCAGCAGGGAGGGGACAGCCCGAAACTATGGCTACACCTTC. It specifies CASREGTARNYGYTF. Based on the CDR3 plus reference TRBV5-6 and TRBJ1-2, the full variable domain is DAGVTQSPTHLIKTRGQQVTLRCSPKSGHDTVSWYQQALGQGPQFIFQYYEEEERQRGNFPDRFSGHQFPNYSSELNVNALLLGDSALYLCASREGTARNYGYTFGSGTRLTVV.

CDR3 sequence reads: CASSGGGRGQVNTEAFF. DNA of the CDR3: TGTGCCAGCAGCGGAGGAGGGAGGGGACAGGTGAACACTGAAGCTTTCTTT. J is TRBJ1-1 and V is TRBV9; 8 positions agree with TRBD1. Trimming cost V 3 bases and J 0 bases; bases outside gene matches: 10. The CDR3 extends over 17 amino acids. CDR1 and CDR2 from the germline V gene are SGDLS and YYNGEE.

DNA for the CDR3: TGTGCCAGCAGTTACCAAGGGGGGTGGCGGGAGACCCAGTACTTC. Amino acids: CASSYQGGWRETQYF. The chain links TRBV6-5 to TRBJ2-5, with D tentatively TRBD1 or TRBD2 (6 bases each). Per germline, CDR1 MNHEY and CDR2 SVGAGI. Trimming removed 2 bases at V and 5 bases at J, with 15 bases between. The length of the CDR3 is 15 residues.

The chain employs TRBV5-6 and TRBJ1-2; no clear D. Trimming removed 2 bases from V and 4 bases from J, with 9 bases in between. Per the germline V gene, CDR1 is SGHDT and CDR2 is YYEEEE. The CDR3 consists of 13 residues. The CDR3 protein is CASSFSRLYGYTF. For the CDR3, the DNA is TGTGCCAGCAGCTTCTCCAGACTCTATGGCTACACCTTC.

The rearrangement links TRBV6-1 to TRBJ1-2, with TRBD1 as a possible D gene (5 bases). CDR1 MNHNS and CDR2 SASEGT come from the germline V gene. The CDR3 extends over 14 amino acids. V lost 3 bases and J 8 bases, leaving 16 bases between the germline ends. In nucleotides, the CDR3 is TGTGCCAGCAGTGAGAGTCAGGGAGTTGGAGGCTACACCTTC. Translated: CASSESQGVGGYTF.

The chain uses TRBV5-6 and TRBJ2-7; 8 nucleotides line up with TRBD1. Germline assignment: CDR1 SGHDT and CDR2 YYEEEE. The CDR3 is 16 amino acids. Trimming at V came to 4 bases and at J to 0 bases, leaving 9 bases not matched to a gene. The CDR3 protein is CASSVDRVLHSYEQYF. The CDR3, as DNA: TGTGCCAGCAGCGTGGACAGGGTCCTACACTCCTACGAGCAGTACTTC.

The genes are TRBV10-3 and TRBJ1-4; D is unresolved. V was clipped by 2 bases and J by 0 bases, with 4 bases between them. The CDR3 loop spans 14 amino acids. Germline V lookup: CDR1 ENHRY, CDR2 SYGVKD. CDR3 amino acids: CAISEGATNEKLFF. The CDR3 DNA reads as TGTGCCATCAGTGAGGGGGCAACTAATGAAAAACTGTTTTTT.

The rearrangement uses TRBV7-2 and TRBJ1-3; no reliable D call. CDR1 is SGHTA, CDR2 FQGNSA, per germline. The ends were cut back, 5 bases at V and 4 bases at J, with 12 bases in the middle. This CDR3 is built from 14 residues. CDR3 nucleotides: TGTGCCAGCAGCCTCCCACCGACAGGAAACACCATATATTTT. Its protein product is CASSLPPTGNTIYF.

The chain links TRBV27 to TRBJ1-2; no clear D. This CDR3 contains 18 residues. V was trimmed by 6 bases and J by 0 bases, leaving 23 bases between them. Germline V gene data show CDR1 as MNHEY and CDR2 as SMNVEV (reference sequence). CDR3 nucleotide sequence: TGTGCCAGCAGCCCAAATCGGGCCTCGTCGGTAGCTAACTATGGCTACACCTTC. Protein: CASSPNRASSVANYGYTF.

This clone has a single count. The chain combines TRBV2 with TRBJ2-7; the D gene is possibly TRBD1 (6 bases). Trimming pared 6 bases from V and 4 bases from J, leaving 13 bases between. The CDR3 consists of 13 residues. Germline V gene lookup returns CDR1 SNHLY and CDR2 FYNNEI. The CDR3 sequence: CASSLQGWYEQYF. In nucleotides, the CDR3 is TGTGCCAGCAGCCTACAGGGCTGGTACGAGCAGTACTTC.